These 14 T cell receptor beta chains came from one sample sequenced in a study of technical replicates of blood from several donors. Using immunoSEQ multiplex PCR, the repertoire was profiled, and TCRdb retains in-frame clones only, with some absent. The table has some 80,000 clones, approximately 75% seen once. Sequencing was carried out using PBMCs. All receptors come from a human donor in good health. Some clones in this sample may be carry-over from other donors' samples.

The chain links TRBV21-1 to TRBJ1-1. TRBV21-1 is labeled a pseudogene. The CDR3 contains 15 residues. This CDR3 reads CASSKVGGRDTEAFF. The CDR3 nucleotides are TGTGCCAGCAGCAAAGTCGGGGGGCGGGACACTGAAGCTTTCTTT.

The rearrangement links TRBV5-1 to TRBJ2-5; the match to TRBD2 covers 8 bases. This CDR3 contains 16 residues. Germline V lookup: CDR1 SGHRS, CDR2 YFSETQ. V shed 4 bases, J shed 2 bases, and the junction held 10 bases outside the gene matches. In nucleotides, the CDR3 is TGCGCCAGCAGCAGGGGGACTAGGTTTGGTCAAGAGACCCAGTACTTC. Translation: CASSRGTRFGQETQYF.

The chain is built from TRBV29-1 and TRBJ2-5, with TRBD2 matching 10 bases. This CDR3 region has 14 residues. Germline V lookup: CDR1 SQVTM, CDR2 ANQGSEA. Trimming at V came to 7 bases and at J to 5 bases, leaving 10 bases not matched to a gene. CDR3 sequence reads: CSGASGRSTETQYF. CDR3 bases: TGCAGCGGCGCTAGCGGGAGATCAACGGAGACCCAGTACTTC.

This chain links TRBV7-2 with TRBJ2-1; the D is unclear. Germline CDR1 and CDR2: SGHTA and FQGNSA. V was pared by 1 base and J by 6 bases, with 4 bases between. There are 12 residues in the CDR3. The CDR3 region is CASSLVRNEQFF. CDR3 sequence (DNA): TGTGCCAGCAGCTTAGTTCGCAATGAGCAGTTCTTC.

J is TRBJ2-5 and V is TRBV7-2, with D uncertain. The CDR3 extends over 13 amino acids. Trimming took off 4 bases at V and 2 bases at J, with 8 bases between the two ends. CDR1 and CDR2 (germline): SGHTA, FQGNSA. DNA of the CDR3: TGTGCCAGCAGCTCTCTGGCTCAAGAGACCCAGTACTTC. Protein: CASSSLAQETQYF. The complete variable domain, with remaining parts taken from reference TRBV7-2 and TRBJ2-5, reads GAGVSQSPSNKVTEKGKDVELRCDPISGHTALYWYRQSLGQGLEFLIYFQGNSAPDKSGLPSDRFSAERTGGSVSTLTIQRTQQEDSAVYLCASSSLAQETQYFGPGTRLLVL.

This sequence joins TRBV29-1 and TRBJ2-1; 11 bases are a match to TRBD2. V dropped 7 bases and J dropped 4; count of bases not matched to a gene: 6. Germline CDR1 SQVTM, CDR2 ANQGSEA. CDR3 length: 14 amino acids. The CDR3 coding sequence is TGCAGCGCTGACGGGACTAGCGGTTACAATGAGCAGTTCTTC. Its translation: CSADGTSGYNEQFF.

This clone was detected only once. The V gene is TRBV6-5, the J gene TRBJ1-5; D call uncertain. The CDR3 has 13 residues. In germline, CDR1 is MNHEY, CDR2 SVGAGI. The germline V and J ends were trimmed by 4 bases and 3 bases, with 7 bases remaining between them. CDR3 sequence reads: CASSSRDNQPQHF. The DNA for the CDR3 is TGTGCCAGCAGTTCACGGGACAATCAGCCCCAGCATTTT.

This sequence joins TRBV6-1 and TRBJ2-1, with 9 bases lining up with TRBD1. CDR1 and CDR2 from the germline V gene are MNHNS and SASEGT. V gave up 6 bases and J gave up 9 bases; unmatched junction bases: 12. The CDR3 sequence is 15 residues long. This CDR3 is CASRTEQGAGGEQFF. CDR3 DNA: TGTGCCAGCAGAACGGAACAGGGGGCGGGTGGTGAGCAGTTCTTC.

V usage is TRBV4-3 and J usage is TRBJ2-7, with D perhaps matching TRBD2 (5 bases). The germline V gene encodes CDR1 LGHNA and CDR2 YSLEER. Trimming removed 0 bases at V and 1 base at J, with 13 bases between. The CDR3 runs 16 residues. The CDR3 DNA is TGCGCCAGCAGCCAAGATATGTCGGGATTTTCCTACGAGCAGTACTTC. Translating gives CASSQDMSGFSYEQYF.

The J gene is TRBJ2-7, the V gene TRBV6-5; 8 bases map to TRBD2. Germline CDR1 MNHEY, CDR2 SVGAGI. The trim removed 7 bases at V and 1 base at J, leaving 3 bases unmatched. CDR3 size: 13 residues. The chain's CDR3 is CASISGVSYEQYF. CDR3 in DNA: TGTGCCAGCATTAGCGGGGTATCCTACGAGCAGTACTTC.

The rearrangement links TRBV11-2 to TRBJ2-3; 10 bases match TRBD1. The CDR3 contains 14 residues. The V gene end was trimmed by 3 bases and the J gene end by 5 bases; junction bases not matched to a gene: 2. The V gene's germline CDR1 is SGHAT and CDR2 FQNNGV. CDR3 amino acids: CASSLTGGVDTQYF. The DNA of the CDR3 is TGTGCCAGCAGCTTGACAGGGGGCGTAGATACGCAGTATTTT.

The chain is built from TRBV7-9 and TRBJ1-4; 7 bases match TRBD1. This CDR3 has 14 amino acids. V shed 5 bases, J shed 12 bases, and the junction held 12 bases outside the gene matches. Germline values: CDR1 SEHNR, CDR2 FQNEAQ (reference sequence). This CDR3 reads CASSPRTGGVQLFF. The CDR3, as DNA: TGTGCCAGCAGCCCCCGGACAGGAGGCGTTCAACTGTTTTTT.

Here the CDR3 DNA reads TGTGCCAGCAGCGTAGATCAGTTTCCCCCCTATGGCTACACCTTC. Residues: CASSVDQFPPYGYTF. The V call is TRBV9, the J call TRBJ1-2; D not resolved. The CDR3 spans 15 residues. V gave up 0 bases and J gave up 4 bases, with 13 bases separating them. CDR1 and CDR2 (germline): SGDLS, YYNGEE.

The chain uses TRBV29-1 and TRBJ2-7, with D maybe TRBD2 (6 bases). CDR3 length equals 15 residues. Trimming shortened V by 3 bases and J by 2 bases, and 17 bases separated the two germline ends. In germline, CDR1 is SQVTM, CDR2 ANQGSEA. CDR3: CSVEGLLDGAYEQYF. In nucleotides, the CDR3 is TGCAGCGTTGAGGGACTCCTTGACGGAGCCTACGAGCAGTACTTC.